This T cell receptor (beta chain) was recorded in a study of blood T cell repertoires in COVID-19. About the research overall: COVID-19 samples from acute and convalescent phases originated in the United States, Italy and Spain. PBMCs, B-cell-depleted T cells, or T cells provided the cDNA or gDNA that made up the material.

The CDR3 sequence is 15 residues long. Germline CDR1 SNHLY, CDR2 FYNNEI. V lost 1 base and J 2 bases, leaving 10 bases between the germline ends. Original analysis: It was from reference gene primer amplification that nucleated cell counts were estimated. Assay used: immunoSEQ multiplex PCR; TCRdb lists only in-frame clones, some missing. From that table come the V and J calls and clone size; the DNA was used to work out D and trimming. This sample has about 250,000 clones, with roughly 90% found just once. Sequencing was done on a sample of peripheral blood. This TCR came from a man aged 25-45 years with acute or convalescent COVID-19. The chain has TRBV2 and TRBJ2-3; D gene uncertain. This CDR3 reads CASSEELVNTDTQYF. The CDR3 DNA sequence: TGTGCCAGCAGTGAAGAGCTAGTTAACACAGATACGCAGTATTTT.